This record looks at one T cell receptor (beta chain) sequence and its context. Its target is not known. The sample is drawn from a study of shared clonotypes between healthy human individuals. Germline V CDR1 and CDR2: KGHSH, LQKENI. The CDR3 totals 15 residues. V lost 3 bases to trimming and J lost 4 bases; unmatched junction nucleotides: 4. General study points: Sample collection involved blood only; tissue repertoires are likely different.

The test was conducted at deep level. Over several immunoSEQ plates, each subset's genomic DNA was distributed in even portions. In the sorted-subset replicate PCRs, approximately 200 ng DNA, 25,000 to 30,000 T cell genomes, was used. Sequenced by immunoSEQ multiplex PCR; TCRdb stores in-frame clones only, minus some. The sample holds about 1.5 million clones; around 95% are singletons and the top ten take 1% to 1.5%. The sequenced sample consisted of naive CD4+ T cells sorted from blood. The subset is: CD45RA+ positively selected. The chain has TRBV18 and TRBJ2-7, with 12 bases lining up with TRBD1. This sequence was found in a man aged 25-45 years in good health. CDR3 protein: CASSPGTGGAYEQYF. The CDR3 bases are TGTGCCAGCTCACCCGGGACAGGGGGCGCGTACGAGCAGTACTTC.